This passage covers 26 T cell receptor beta chains from one sample sequenced in a study of T cells after yellow fever vaccination. TCRdb processed the 5' RACE reads anew with MiXCR; each CDR3 protein has one entry. The table shows roughly 250,000 distinct CDR3 sequences, with 10% to 15% occurring only once. The starting material was CD4+ T cells sorted from PBMCs, obtained 45 days after the yellow fever booster vaccination. Receptors were obtained from a man aged 30-40 years who received the YFV17D yellow fever vaccine.

The chain links TRBV6-5 to TRBJ1-1; D unclear. Trimming stripped 4 bases from V and 5 bases from J, with 14 bases between. Germline CDR1 reads MNHEY; CDR2 reads SVGAGI. The CDR3 is made up of 14 amino acids. The DNA for the CDR3 is TGTGCCAGCAGTTTGCGGCCAGAAGGGACTGAAGCTTTCTTT. Translation gives CASSLRPEGTEAFF.

The chain combines TRBV2 with TRBJ2-2; TRBD2 matches at 8 bases. J lost 4 bases, V lost 7 bases, and 8 bases had no gene match. This CDR3 has 15 amino acids. Per germline, CDR1 SNHLY and CDR2 FYNNEI. As DNA, the CDR3 is TGTGCCAGCAACCCGGGACTAGGGACCACCGGGGAGCTGTTTTTT. Its translation: CASNPGLGTTGELFF.

The V and J genes are TRBV20-1 and TRBJ2-7; D may match TRBD1 or TRBD2 (5 bases each). Between the trimmed V and J ends, which lost 6 bases and 0 bases, there was a span of 9 bases. The V gene's germline CDR1 is DFQATT and CDR2 SNEGSKA (reference sequence). This CDR3 is 12 amino acids long. The CDR3, as DNA: TGCAGTGCGGGGGTCAGCTCCTACGAGCAGTACTTC. This codes for CSAGVSSYEQYF.

The chain uses TRBV7-9 and TRBJ1-1; a possible D gene is TRBD1 (6 bases). V was cut by 2 bases and J by 1 base, with 11 bases left in between. CDR3 length: 15 residues. Germline V gene data show CDR1 as SEHNR and CDR2 as FQNEAQ (reference sequence). CDR3 region: CASSLRKTGNTEAFF. CDR3 nucleotides: TGTGCCAGCAGCTTAAGAAAGACAGGGAACACTGAAGCTTTCTTT.

V usage is TRBV4-3 and J usage is TRBJ2-3; D gene unclear. The CDR3 length is 15 residues. Trimming left V 0 bases short and J 7 bases short, with 14 bases between. From germline, CDR1 is LGHNA and CDR2 YSLEER. CDR3 in DNA: TGCGCCAGCAGCCAAGATCACCGGGCGGCAAATACGCAGTATTTT. This gives the protein CASSQDHRAANTQYF.

The genes are TRBV3-1 and TRBJ2-7; D is ambiguous. The germline V gene has CDR1 LGHDT and CDR2 YNNKEL (reference sequence). The germline V and J ends were trimmed by 1 base and 6 bases, with 4 bases remaining between them. The CDR3 consists of 11 residues. CDR3 DNA: TGTGCCAGCAGCCAAGCGGGCGAGCAGTACTTC. It is translated as CASSQAGEQYF.

The chain is built from TRBV6-1 and TRBJ1-1; TRBD1 matches 9 bases. This CDR3 has 15 amino acids. Germline-derived CDR1 and CDR2 are MNHNS and SASEGT. The V and J ends lost 5 bases and 1 base, in that order; junction bases with no gene match: 5. In DNA form, the CDR3 reads TGTGCCAGCAGTCCCACAGGGGGCTGGAACACTGAAGCTTTCTTT. As protein: CASSPTGGWNTEAFF.

The chain uses TRBV3-1 and TRBJ1-1; unclear D gene. This CDR3 contains 13 residues. Germline CDR1 and CDR2: LGHDT and YNNKEL (reference sequence). Trimming left V 7 bases short and J 2 bases short, with 11 bases between. The DNA for the CDR3 is TGTGCCAGCAAAGGACCCCTAAACACTGAAGCTTTCTTT. Its translation is CASKGPLNTEAFF. The full variable domain, with the rest looked up from reference TRBV3-1 and TRBJ1-1, is DTAVSQTPKYLVTQMGNDKSIKCEQNLGHDTMYWYKQDSKKFLKIMFSYNNKELIINETVPNRFSPKSPDKAHLNLHINSLELGDSAVYFCASKGPLNTEAFFGQGTRLTVV.

The rearrangement joins TRBV10-3 to TRBJ2-1; 7 nucleotides line up with TRBD2. This CDR3 is 15 amino acids long. Looked up from germline, CDR1 is ENHRY and CDR2 is SYGVKD. V was clipped by 6 bases and J by 5 bases; unmatched bases: 10. The CDR3 sequence is CAIRRAGAPHNEQFF. CDR3 bases: TGTGCCATCAGAAGGGCGGGAGCTCCCCACAATGAGCAGTTCTTC.

The rearrangement uses TRBV5-1 and TRBJ2-7; TRBD1 matches 9 bases. V shed 1 base and J 3 bases; nucleotides not matched to a gene: 5. The CDR3 totals 15 residues. Germline CDR1 is SGHRS and CDR2 is YFSETQ. The CDR3 loop reads CASSLLGQGNYEQYF. CDR3 nucleotides: TGCGCCAGCAGCTTGCTCGGACAGGGGAACTACGAGCAGTACTTC.

The chain recombines TRBV12-3 or TRBV12-4 with TRBJ2-2, with 8 bases lining up with TRBD1. This CDR3 has 15 amino acids. Unmatched junction bases numbered 7, after V lost 4 bases and J lost 6 bases. The CDR3 sequence: CASSSRQGSAGELFF. The CDR3 nucleotides are TGTGCCAGCAGTTCCCGACAGGGGTCTGCCGGGGAGCTGTTTTTT.

The gene calls are TRBV9 and TRBJ2-2, with D tentatively TRBD1 (5 bases). The V gene lost 1 base and the J gene lost 4 bases, with 5 bases spanning the gap. This CDR3 contains 13 residues. Germline CDR1 and CDR2: SGDLS and YYNGEE. The CDR3 reads CASSVQGTGELFF. CDR3 coding DNA: TGTGCCAGCAGCGTACAGGGCACCGGGGAGCTGTTTTTT.

The J gene is TRBJ2-1, the V gene TRBV20-1, with D perhaps TRBD1 or TRBD2 (6 bases each). This CDR3 region has 16 residues. Germline CDR1 is DFQATT and CDR2 is SNEGSKA (reference sequence). The V gene lost 2 bases and the J gene lost 0 bases, with 14 bases spanning the gap. DNA for the CDR3: TGCAGTGCTAGACACGGGGGCCGCAGCTCCTACAATGAGCAGTTCTTC. Protein product: CSARHGGRSSYNEQFF.

This clonotype appeared a few times. This chain links TRBV12-3 or TRBV12-4 with TRBJ2-5; 11 positions match TRBD2. V lost 0 bases to trimming and J lost 4 bases; unmatched junction nucleotides: 4. The CDR3 consists of 16 residues. The CDR3 DNA reads as TGTGCCAGCAGTTTAGCTACTAGCGGGAGAGTAGAGACCCAGTACTTC. It translates to CASSLATSGRVETQYF.

CDR3 protein: CASSLGLAGPFQETQYF. CDR3 DNA sequence: TGCGCCAGCAGCTTGGGGCTAGCGGGCCCTTTCCAAGAGACCCAGTACTTC. The chain employs TRBV5-1 and TRBJ2-5, with 8 nucleotides matching TRBD2. The CDR3 extends over 17 amino acids. V gave up 0 bases and J gave up 1 base; unmatched junction bases: 8. Per germline, CDR1 SGHRS and CDR2 YFSETQ.

Ten or more counts support this clonotype. The rearrangement links TRBV7-2 to TRBJ1-5, with D unresolved. V was clipped by 1 base and J by 4 bases, with 8 bases between them. The CDR3 sequence is 14 residues long. The germline V gene encodes CDR1 SGHTA and CDR2 FQGNSA. In nucleotides, the CDR3 is TGTGCCAGCAGCTTAGAAGGCGGTAATCAGCCCCAGCATTTT. Protein: CASSLEGGNQPQHF.

This clonotype was counted only a few times. This chain joins TRBV2 and TRBJ2-3; 9 bases map to TRBD2. The V and J ends lost 4 bases and 3 bases, in that order; junction bases with no gene match: 5. The CDR3 has 15 amino acids. The V gene's germline CDR1 is SNHLY and CDR2 FYNNEI. CDR3 amino acids: CASSAMSGRTDTQYF. In DNA, the CDR3 is TGTGCCAGCAGTGCCATGAGCGGGAGGACAGATACGCAGTATTTT.

This clonotype was seen only a few times. This sequence joins TRBV20-1 and TRBJ2-1; D might be TRBD2 (6 bases). Germline CDR1 DFQATT, CDR2 SNEGSKA (reference sequence). V was cut by 5 bases and J by 5 bases, with 13 bases left in between. The CDR3 runs to 13 residues. This CDR3 reads CSAPRDFNNEQFF. The CDR3 DNA follows: TGCAGTGCTCCCCGGGACTTCAACAATGAGCAGTTCTTC.

In its sample, this clonotype was seen a few times. In DNA, the CDR3 is TGCGCCAGCAGCCAAGAACATCACACCGGGGAGCTGTTTTTT. Translation: CASSQEHHTGELFF. This chain connects TRBV4-3 to TRBJ2-2; no firm D call. Trimming left V 0 bases short and J 3 bases short, with 5 bases between. This CDR3 region has 14 residues. Germline loops: CDR1 LGHNA, CDR2 YSLEER.

The gene calls are TRBV5-1 and TRBJ2-7; TRBD1 might be the D (7 bases). Germline V gives CDR1 SGHRS, CDR2 YFSETQ. The CDR3 has 12 amino acids. V was cut by 5 bases and J by 4 bases, with 10 bases left in between. The CDR3 DNA sequence: TGCGCCAGCAGGGAGGGGGCATACGAGCAGTACTTC. Translation gives CASREGAYEQYF.

The CDR3 region is CSARAGGGSSYNEQFF. The CDR3, as DNA: TGCAGTGCTAGAGCGGGGGGCGGGAGCTCCTACAATGAGCAGTTCTTC. The chain carries TRBV20-1 and TRBJ2-1; a possible D gene is TRBD2 (7 bases). This CDR3 is built from 16 residues. The V gene lost 1 base and the J gene lost 0 bases, with 13 bases spanning the gap. The germline gives CDR1 DFQATT, CDR2 SNEGSKA (reference sequence).

This chain links TRBV7-9 with TRBJ2-5, with TRBD1 matching over 8 bases. Trimming at V came to 4 bases and at J to 4 bases, leaving 8 bases not matched to a gene. The CDR3 loop spans 15 amino acids. The germline gives CDR1 SEHNR, CDR2 FQNEAQ (reference sequence). CDR3 DNA sequence: TGTGCCAGCAGCTCGCTAGGACAGGGAACAGAGACCCAGTACTTC. The encoded protein is CASSSLGQGTETQYF.

This chain uses TRBV9 with TRBJ2-2, with a possible D match to TRBD2 (6 bases). The V gene's germline CDR1 is SGDLS and CDR2 YYNGEE. Trimming removed 7 bases from V and 8 bases from J, with 21 bases in between. The CDR3 has 15 amino acids. The CDR3 DNA is TGTGCCAGCGGCTGGGGACTCTCCCTTGGGGGGGAGCTGTTTTTT. Protein: CASGWGLSLGGELFF.

This chain uses TRBV10-3 with TRBJ2-1; 10 bases match TRBD2. Germline trimming cut 3 bases from V and 4 bases from J; bases unmatched to any gene: 6. The germline V gene has CDR1 ENHRY and CDR2 SYGVKD. This CDR3 is built from 16 residues. The CDR3 sequence is CAISDLAGAGYNEQFF. The CDR3 nucleotides read TGTGCCATCAGTGATCTAGCGGGAGCTGGTTACAATGAGCAGTTCTTC.

This clonotype was detected many times. The chain uses TRBV5-5 and TRBJ2-3; D may be TRBD2 (6 bases). V lost 5 bases and J 1 base, leaving 17 bases between the germline ends. CDR1 and CDR2 (germline): SGHKS, YYEKEE (reference sequence). The CDR3 has 16 residues. CDR3 DNA: TGTGCCAGCAGAAACAATTTGGGACTTGGCACAGATACGCAGTATTTT. It encodes CASRNNLGLGTDTQYF.

This clonotype was counted between two and nine times. The chain has TRBV5-4 and TRBJ2-1; D gene unclear. Per the germline V gene, CDR1 is SGHNT and CDR2 is YYREEE (reference sequence). This CDR3 has 14 amino acids. V lost 0 bases, J lost 7 bases, and 11 bases lay in between. The CDR3 region is CASSLVGAQNEQFF. DNA for the CDR3: TGTGCCAGCAGCTTGGTTGGTGCGCAAAATGAGCAGTTCTTC.